Described below is a single T cell receptor (beta chain) sequence and its context. The antigen is not known. Although they were nominally healthy when sampled, donors likely had unrecorded immune exposures. This specimen comes from a study of cytomegalovirus exposure and HLA in healthy donors. Study overall: From HLA-typed donors, an early data release held some 91 million unique TCRs.

The PCR was carried out with 60 Vbeta primers and 13 Jbeta primers. Clones were sequenced by immunoSEQ multiplex PCR, and TCRdb holds only the in-frame ones, with some missing. This sample carries 150,000 to 200,000 clones, around 76% of them seen once, and the ten largest clones take 1.5% to 2%. Unmatched junction bases numbered 0, after V lost 5 bases and J lost 8 bases. CDR3 length equals 13 residues. Germline CDR1 and CDR2: SEHNR and FQNEAQ (reference sequence). Study-wide results and caveats: Accurate prediction of HLA-A and HLA-B alleles (for most subjects) was reportedly achieved from TCR beta sequences. The authors enumerated 150 to 200 TCR beta chains as linked to cytomegalovirus.

Specimen: PBMCs. This TCR came from a man aged 30-40 years in good health and CMV-seronegative. This chain links TRBV7-9 with TRBJ2-3; TRBD2 agrees at 14 bases. DNA for the CDR3: TGTGCCAGCAGCGGACTAGCGGGGGGTACGCAGTATTTT. Its protein is CASSGLAGGTQYF. The complete variable domain, with remaining parts taken from reference TRBV7-9 and TRBJ2-3, reads DTGVSQNPRHKITKRGQNVTFRCDPISEHNRLYWYRQTLGQGPEFLTYFQNEAQLEKSRLLSDRFSAERPKGSFSTLEIQRTEQGDSAMYLCASSGLAGGTQYFGPGTRLTVL.